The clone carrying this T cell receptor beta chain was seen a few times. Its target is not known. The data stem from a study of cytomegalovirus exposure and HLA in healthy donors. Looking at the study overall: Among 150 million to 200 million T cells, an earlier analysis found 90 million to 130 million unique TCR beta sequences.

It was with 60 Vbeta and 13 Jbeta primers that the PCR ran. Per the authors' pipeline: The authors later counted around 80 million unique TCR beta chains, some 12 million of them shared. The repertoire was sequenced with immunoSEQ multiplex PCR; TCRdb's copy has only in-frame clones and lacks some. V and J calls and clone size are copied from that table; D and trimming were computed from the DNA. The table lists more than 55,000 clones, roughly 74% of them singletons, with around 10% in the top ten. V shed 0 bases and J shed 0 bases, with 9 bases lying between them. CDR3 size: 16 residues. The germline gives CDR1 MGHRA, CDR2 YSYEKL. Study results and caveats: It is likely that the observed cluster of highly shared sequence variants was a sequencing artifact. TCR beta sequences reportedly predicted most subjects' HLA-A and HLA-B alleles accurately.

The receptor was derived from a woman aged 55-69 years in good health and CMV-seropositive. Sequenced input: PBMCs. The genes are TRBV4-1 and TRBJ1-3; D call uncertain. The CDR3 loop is CASSQDFLLSGNTIYF. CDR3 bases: TGCGCCAGCAGCCAAGATTTCCTCCTCTCTGGAAACACCATATATTTT.